The rows below give T cell receptor beta chains drawn from one sample of a study of regulatory T cells in long-lasting Graves disease. MiXCR was run by TCRdb on the multiplex PCR reads, yielding one entry per CDR3 protein. This sample yields approximately 380,000 distinct CDR3 sequences, of which under 25% are seen a single time; 20% to 25% belongs to the top ten. Sequences were derived from peripheral blood mononuclear cells (PBMCs), sampled when the disease was refractory, from a patient treated with antithyroid drugs. These receptors came from a female donor with Graves disease. The CDR3 runs from the conserved cysteine through the conserved F or W. The D gene is left open where the match is weak. The size field is filled for only some rows; it gives once, few, many or a size class.

many,TRBJ2-5,-,TRBV15,TGTGCCACACGAAGGGACGGGGAGACCCAGTACTTC,CATRRDGETQYF
many,TRBJ2-5,-,TRBV12-3/TRBV12-4,TGTGCCAGCAGTTCCGGGACGGTCCCTTGGGCCCAGTACTTC,CASSSGTVPWAQYF
-,TRBJ2-7,-,TRBV7-9,TGTGTCAGCAGCAGTGACAGGAGCACACACTACGAGCAGTACTTC,CVSSSDRSTHYEQYF
few,TRBJ2-2,TRBD2,TRBV7-2,TGTGCCAGCAGCCCCCTGGGGAGCGGGAGTCGGACCGGGGAGCTGTTTTTT,CASSPLGSGSRTGELFF
-,TRBJ2-7,TRBD2,TRBV6-1,TGTGCCAGCGGGACTAGCGGGTTCTACGAGCAGTACTTC,CASGTSGFYEQYF
many,TRBJ2-7,-,TRBV6-2/TRBV6-3,TGTGCCAGCGGTCAGGCCTACGAGCAGTACTTC,CASGQAYEQYF
few,TRBJ2-2,TRBD2,TRBV12-3/TRBV12-4,TGTGCCAGCAGCATTACTAGCGACCCAACATCCGGGGAGCTGTTTTTT,CASSITSDPTSGELFF
few,TRBJ2-7,-,TRBV5-5,TGTGCCAGTACCGGGACCAACGACGAGCAGTACTTC,CASTGTNDEQYF
many,TRBJ2-7,-,TRBV7-2,TGTGCCAGCAGCTTAGTGGTCGGAGGGCCCGGGGGCGAGCAGTACTTC,CASSLVVGGPGGEQYF
many,TRBJ1-1,-,TRBV3-1,TGTGCCAGCAGCCGGGGGATGCCCACTGAAGCTTTCTTT,CASSRGMPTEAFF
many,TRBJ1-1,-,TRBV11-2,TGTGCCAGCAGCTTTAGTCCAGGGAGCACTGAAGCTTTCTTT,CASSFSPGSTEAFF
-,TRBJ2-1,TRBD2,TRBV7-9,TGTGCCAGCAGCTTAAAGGGCGGGAGTGGGTTCTTC,CASSLKGGSGFF
-,TRBJ1-4,TRBD1,TRBV5-1,TGCGCCAGCAGTCGTCAGGGGACAGCAACTAATGAAAAACTGTTTTTT,CASSRQGTATNEKLFF
many,TRBJ2-5,TRBD1,TRBV28,TGTGCCAGCACCCAGGGTGGGGACAGGGTCTTTTACTTC,CASTQGGDRVFYF
many,TRBJ1-1,TRBD1,TRBV10-3,TGTGCCATCAGCCCCGGGACAGGGAGGGTTGAAGCTTTCTTT,CAISPGTGRVEAFF
-,TRBJ2-2,TRBD2,TRBV7-3,TGTGCCAGCAGCTTATTTGCGGGAGGAGGTACCGGGGAGCTGTTTTTC,CASSLFAGGGTGELFF
-,TRBJ2-7,TRBD2,TRBV28,TGTGCCAGCCAGAGCGATAACAGGGTAGCGGGAGTTTACGAGCAGTACTTC,CASQSDNRVAGVYEQYF
-,TRBJ2-2,-,TRBV7-3,TGTGCCAGCAGCAAGAGGACAGCGGCGAACACCGGGGAGCTGTTTTTT,CASSKRTAANTGELFF
few,TRBJ1-1,-,TRBV29-1,TGCAGCGTTGCCCCGGGACTCCAGAACACTGAAGCTTTCTTT,CSVAPGLQNTEAFF
many,TRBJ2-1,TRBD1,TRBV2,TGTGCCAGCGGCGGACAGGGGGGCAACAATGAGCAGTTCTTC,CASGGQGGNNEQFF
-,TRBJ1-1,-,TRBV5-1,TGCGCCAGCAGCTTGGCGGCAAGCAGCATGAACACTGAAGCTTTCTTT,CASSLAASSMNTEAFF
few,TRBJ2-7,-,TRBV20-1,TGCAGTGCGACGGAGTTCTCCTACGAGCAGTACTTC,CSATEFSYEQYF
many,TRBJ2-4,TRBD2,TRBV2,TGTGCCAGTAGAAAGACTAGCGGGGACAGGAACATTCAGTACTTC,CASRKTSGDRNIQYF
-,TRBJ2-5,-,TRBV6-1,TGTGCCAGCAACGACGGAGGGGCAGGAGAGACCCAGTACTTC,CASNDGGAGETQYF
many,TRBJ1-1,TRBD1,TRBV12-3/TRBV12-4,TGTGCCAGCAGTGCAGGGGGAACCATGAACACTGAAGCTTTCTTT,CASSAGGTMNTEAFF
many,TRBJ2-7,-,TRBV20-1,TGCAGTGCTAGAGATCTGTCGAGGGGGATTAACGAGCAGTACTTC,CSARDLSRGINEQYF
few,TRBJ2-5,-,TRBV20-1,TGCAGTGCTAGAGTGTTTGGGGTTACGGAGACCCAGTACTTC,CSARVFGVTETQYF
few,TRBJ1-1,-,TRBV10-1,TGCGCCAGCAGAGAGGCGGTGAACACTGAAGCTTTCTTT,CASREAVNTEAFF
-,TRBJ2-1,-,TRBV7-9,TGTGCCAGCAGCTTAGTCGGGGGCCCGAAGGGTCGTGAGCAGTTCTTC,CASSLVGGPKGREQFF
few,TRBJ2-5,TRBD1,TRBV7-6,TGTGCCAGCAGCTCGGACCCGGGACAGGGGGCGGAGACCCAGTACTTC,CASSSDPGQGAETQYF
-,TRBJ2-5,-,TRBV18,TGTGCCAGCTCACTAGGGGCCTCCCAGACCTCAATTTCGACCCAGTACTTC,CASSLGASQTSISTQYF
few,TRBJ1-5,-,TRBV28,TGTGCCAGCAGGGAAAGCGAATACAATCAGCCCCAGCATTTT,CASRESEYNQPQHF
-,TRBJ2-2,-,TRBV29-1,TGCAGCGTTTCCCAGACGAACACCGGGGAGCTGTTTTTT,CSVSQTNTGELFF
once,TRBJ1-1,TRBD1,TRBV19,TGTGCCAGTAGAGCCCGAGGGACAGGGGGCACTGAAGCTTTCTTT,CASRARGTGGTEAFF
many,TRBJ1-1,TRBD1,TRBV20-1,TGCAGTGCAATCCCGGGACAGGGACCCACTGAAGCTTTCTTT,CSAIPGQGPTEAFF
many,TRBJ1-2,TRBD1,TRBV28,TGTGCCAGCAGTGCCTCCCCGGGACAGGGGAATGGCTACACCTTC,CASSASPGQGNGYTF
-,TRBJ1-1,-,TRBV6-1,TGTGCCAGTGGTACAGGGTCAGTCACTGAAGCTTTCTTT,CASGTGSVTEAFF
many,TRBJ1-2,-,TRBV7-2,TGTGCCAGCAGCTTAGTTTCAGGGTGGTTGGACGGCTACACCTTC,CASSLVSGWLDGYTF
many,TRBJ2-6,-,TRBV20-1,TGCAGTGCCTTCTCAACAGGGTCTGGGGCCAACGTCCTGACTTTC,CSAFSTGSGANVLTF
-,TRBJ2-2,TRBD1,TRBV19,TGTGCCAGTAGTAAGACAGGGACCCACACCGGGGAGCTGTTTTTT,CASSKTGTHTGELFF
many,TRBJ2-5,-,TRBV7-3,TGTGCCAGCAGCCCCGGAGTTTTTGAGACCCAGTACTTC,CASSPGVFETQYF
few,TRBJ2-7,TRBD2,TRBV12-3/TRBV12-4,TGTGCCAGCAGGAGGGCTAGCGGGATCTACGAGCAGTACTTC,CASRRASGIYEQYF
few,TRBJ2-2,-,TRBV11-2,TGTGCCAGCAGCTTAGAACGCTCCACCGGGGAGCTGTTTTTT,CASSLERSTGELFF
few,TRBJ1-1,TRBD1,TRBV7-8,TGTGCCAGCAGCGCGCCGGGACAGGGGAACACTGAAGCTTTCTTT,CASSAPGQGNTEAFF
few,TRBJ1-2,-,TRBV7-9,TGTGCCAGCAGCTTAGTCCTTGAGGGCAGCCGAAACTATGGCTACACCTTC,CASSLVLEGSRNYGYTF
few,TRBJ2-7,TRBD2,TRBV10-1,TGCGCCAGCAGAGGACTAGCGGGAGTGGTCCCCTACGAGCAGTACTTC,CASRGLAGVVPYEQYF
many,TRBJ2-2,-,TRBV27,TGTGCCAGCAGCATTATTGGCACCGGGGAGCTGTTTTTT,CASSIIGTGELFF
-,TRBJ2-7,-,TRBV7-2,TGTGCCAGCAGCCCGCCGTGGCTTTACGAGCAGTACTTC,CASSPPWLYEQYF